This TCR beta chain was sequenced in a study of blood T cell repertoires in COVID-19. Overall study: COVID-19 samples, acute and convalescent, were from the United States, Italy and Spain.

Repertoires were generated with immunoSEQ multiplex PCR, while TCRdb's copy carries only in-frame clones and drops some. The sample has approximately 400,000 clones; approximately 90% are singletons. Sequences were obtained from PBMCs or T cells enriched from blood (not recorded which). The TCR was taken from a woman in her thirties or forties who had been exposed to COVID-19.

CDR3: CASSLITGDEAFF. CDR3 DNA: TGTGCCAGCAGCTTAATTACAGGGGACGAAGCTTTCTTT. The genes are TRBV7-2 and TRBJ1-1; 7 nucleotides agree with TRBD1. The junction had 5 bases not matched to a gene; V was cut back by 2 bases and J by 8 bases. The CDR3 sequence is 13 residues long. Germline lookup yields CDR1 SGHTA and CDR2 FQGNSA.